This TCR beta chain was obtained from a study of shared clonotypes between healthy human individuals. General study findings and limits: The donor pool, a small one, limited the genetic and exposure-history diversity represented.

Assay used: immunoSEQ multiplex PCR; TCRdb lists only in-frame clones, some missing. The top ten clones hold about 0.12% of a sample with around 610,000 clones, approximately 96% of them seen once. Germline values: CDR1 MNHNS, CDR2 SASEGT. Trimming took 3 bases from V and 3 from J, leaving 9 bases between them. The CDR3 runs to 13 residues. As for this clone: Its antigen is unknown.

Terminally differentiated effector memory CD45RA+ cells were excluded from the naive CD8 cells, which were CD45RO-negative and positively selected for CCR7. Sequencing was performed on naive CD8+ T cells sorted from blood. The V gene is TRBV6-1, the J gene TRBJ2-7; D remains ambiguous. The clonotype was recovered from a woman between 25 and 40 years old in good health. CDR3 bases: TGTGCCAGCAGTGACGCAGGCGACTACGAGCAGTACTTC. The encoded protein is CASSDAGDYEQYF.